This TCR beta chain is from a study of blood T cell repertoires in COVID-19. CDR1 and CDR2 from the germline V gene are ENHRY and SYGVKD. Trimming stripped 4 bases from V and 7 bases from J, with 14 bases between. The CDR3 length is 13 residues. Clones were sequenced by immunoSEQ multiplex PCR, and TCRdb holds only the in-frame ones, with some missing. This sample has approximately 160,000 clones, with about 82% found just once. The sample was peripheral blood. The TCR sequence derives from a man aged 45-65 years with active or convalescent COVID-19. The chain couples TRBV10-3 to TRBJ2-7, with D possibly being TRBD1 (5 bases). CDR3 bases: TGTGCCATCAGTGTCCCGCAGGGTGTGGAGCAGTACTTC. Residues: CAISVPQGVEQYF.